Below are 20 T cell receptor beta chains sequenced from a single sample in a study of blood T cell repertoires in COVID-19. The assay was immunoSEQ multiplex PCR, and TCRdb's table has in-frame clones only and misses some. Of about 250,000 clones listed, roughly 85% are singletons. The sample comprised PBMCs or T cells enriched from blood (not recorded which). These receptors were collected from a woman aged 50 to 65 with acute COVID-19.

As DNA, the CDR3 is TGTGCCAGCAGCCAGGGACAGGGGGCGGGAGAGACCCAGTACTTC. It is translated as CASSQGQGAGETQYF. The chain recombines TRBV11-3 with TRBJ2-5; 12 nucleotides match TRBD1. The CDR3 is 15 amino acids. Germline values: CDR1 SGHNT, CDR2 YENEEA. Losses at the gene ends were 5 bases for V and 4 bases for J; bases not matched to a gene: 5.

The CDR3 bases are TGTGCCAGCAGCTCGAATCCGGGACAGGGGACTGAAGCTTTCTTT. Its protein is CASSSNPGQGTEAFF. The chain is built from TRBV11-2 and TRBJ1-1; 10 positions match TRBD1. The CDR3 has 15 amino acids. Germline V CDR1 and CDR2: SGHAT, FQNNGV. Unmatched junction bases numbered 7, after V lost 4 bases and J lost 5 bases.

This chain connects TRBV4-2 to TRBJ1-6, with 9 nucleotides matching TRBD1. CDR1 and CDR2 (germline): LGHNA, YNFKEQ. Germline trimming cut 1 base from V and 14 bases from J; bases unmatched to any gene: 15. The CDR3 has 17 amino acids. The CDR3 here is CASSQARDRDRLVALHF. CDR3 bases: TGTGCCAGCAGCCAAGCAAGGGACAGGGATCGGTTGGTGGCCCTCCACTTT.

The chain recombines TRBV24-1 with TRBJ2-5; 9 bases align to TRBD1. The CDR3 runs to 15 residues. After removal of 3 bases from V and 4 bases from J, the junction contained 5 bases not matched to a gene. Germline lookup yields CDR1 KGHDR and CDR2 SFDVKD. The CDR3 sequence: CATSDGKTGGETQYF. Written as DNA, the CDR3 is TGTGCCACCAGTGATGGGAAGACAGGGGGAGAGACCCAGTACTTC.

The CDR3 sequence: CAALKGAGYTF. The CDR3 nucleotides read TGTGCCGCCCTGAAGGGGGCCGGCTACACCTTC. This rearrangement joins TRBV6-6 to TRBJ1-2; 7 bases align to TRBD1. The length of the CDR3 is 11 residues. Per the germline V gene, CDR1 is MNHNY and CDR2 is SVGAGI (reference sequence). Trimming cost V 11 bases and J 8 bases; bases outside gene matches: 8.

This rearrangement joins TRBV30 to TRBJ2-7; D perhaps matches TRBD1 (5 bases). From germline, CDR1 is GTSNPN and CDR2 SVGIG (reference sequence). V was shortened by 2 bases and J by 7 bases, with 18 bases between the two germline ends. The CDR3 length is 14 residues. CDR3 nucleotide sequence: TGTGCCTGGAGTACGCCGGCAGGGTTGGGGGAGCAGTACTTC. This gives the protein CAWSTPAGLGEQYF.

This rearrangement joins TRBV25-1 to TRBJ2-2; possible D gene TRBD1, 6 bases. Germline CDR1 MGHDK, CDR2 SYGVNS. The germline V and J ends were trimmed by 0 bases and 1 base, with 9 bases remaining between them. This CDR3 is built from 16 residues. This CDR3 reads CASSEYWGQNTGELFF. CDR3 sequence (DNA): TGTGCCAGCAGTGAATATTGGGGGCAGAACACCGGGGAGCTGTTTTTT.

The chain employs TRBV5-1 and TRBJ1-4; 7 bases line up with TRBD1. Per the germline V gene, CDR1 is SGHRS and CDR2 is YFSETQ. Germline trimming cut 4 bases from V and 7 bases from J; bases unmatched to any gene: 10. CDR3 length: 15 residues. CDR3: CASSVGRGQSEKLFF. The CDR3 nucleotides are TGCGCCAGCAGCGTGGGTAGGGGGCAGAGTGAAAAACTGTTTTTT.

The chain has TRBV30 and TRBJ1-1; the D gene is possibly TRBD1 (5 bases). The germline V and J ends were trimmed by 0 bases and 4 bases, with 9 bases remaining between them. Germline V gene lookup returns CDR1 GTSNPN and CDR2 SVGIG (reference sequence). The CDR3 loop spans 13 amino acids. CDR3 nucleotides: TGTGCCTGGAGTGTATCAGGGCGCACTGAAGCTTTCTTT. It encodes CAWSVSGRTEAFF.

The rearrangement uses TRBV29-1 and TRBJ1-1, with D possibly being TRBD1 (6 bases). V lost 7 bases and J lost 2, with 14 bases in between. The CDR3 spans 13 residues. Per germline, CDR1 SQVTM and CDR2 ANQGSEA. CDR3 region: CSATDSSNTEAFF. Here the CDR3 DNA reads TGCAGCGCAACGGACAGTTCCAACACTGAAGCTTTCTTT.

This chain connects TRBV11-2 to TRBJ2-1, with 9 bases that match TRBD2. The CDR3 totals 17 residues. Germline CDR1 SGHAT, CDR2 FQNNGV. V lost 4 bases and J lost 4; bases outside the gene matches: 11. CDR3 residues: CASSSGGRGLPYNEQFF. The CDR3 DNA reads TGTGCCAGCAGCTCGGGCGGGAGGGGACTGCCGTACAATGAGCAGTTCTTC.

The chain links TRBV15 to TRBJ2-1, with 11 bases that match TRBD2. This CDR3 contains 16 residues. The trim removed 3 bases at V and 5 bases at J, leaving 6 bases unmatched. Germline CDR1 is LNHNV and CDR2 is YYDKDF (reference sequence). The CDR3 reads CATSSIAGGRNNEQFF. In DNA form, the CDR3 reads TGTGCCACCAGCAGTATAGCGGGGGGGCGTAACAATGAGCAGTTCTTC.

V and J are TRBV4-3 and TRBJ1-5, with D possibly being TRBD1 (6 bases). Trimming left V 4 bases short and J 3 bases short, with 10 bases between. Germline CDR1 reads LGHNA; CDR2 reads YSLEER. This CDR3 region has 14 residues. CDR3 DNA sequence: TGCGCCAGCAGCCGAGGGACAAACAATCAGCCCCAGCATTTT. As protein: CASSRGTNNQPQHF.

The J gene is TRBJ1-2, the V gene TRBV4-3, with 8 bases identical to TRBD1. The CDR3 totals 16 residues. In germline, CDR1 is LGHNA, CDR2 YSLEER. With 4 bases clipped from V and 3 bases from J, the junction kept 10 bases outside the gene matches. The CDR3 loop is CASSPSRTGTHYGYTF. As DNA, the CDR3 is TGCGCCAGCAGCCCAAGTAGGACAGGGACCCACTATGGCTACACCTTC.

This clone has just one count. The chain combines TRBV5-6 with TRBJ1-3; 8 nucleotides align to TRBD1. The CDR3 sequence is 17 residues long. The V gene end was trimmed by 4 bases and the J gene end by 1 base; junction bases not matched to a gene: 10. The germline V gene has CDR1 SGHDT and CDR2 YYEEEE. The CDR3 region has the DNA TGTGCCAGCAGCCTACTGGCCGGACAGGGATCTGGAAACACCATATATTTT. It codes for CASSLLAGQGSGNTIYF.

The chain couples TRBV5-8 to TRBJ2-2; TRBD1 agrees at 8 bases. Germline CDR1 SGHTS, CDR2 YDEGEE. The trim removed 5 bases at V and 2 bases at J, leaving 8 bases unmatched. The CDR3 contains 16 residues. CDR3 loop: CASRTRTGINTGELFF. CDR3 sequence (DNA): TGTGCCAGCAGAACACGGACAGGGATTAACACCGGGGAGCTGTTTTTT.

The CDR3 region has the DNA TGTGCCAGCACCGCCGAGGGGGTCGTAGAGACCCAGTACTTC. It translates to CASTAEGVVETQYF. This rearrangement joins TRBV7-9 to TRBJ2-5, with D perhaps TRBD1 (6 bases). Trimming stripped 7 bases from V and 4 bases from J, with 16 bases between. The CDR3 is made up of 14 amino acids. CDR1 and CDR2 from the germline V gene are SEHNR and FQNEAQ (reference sequence). Drawing the rest from reference TRBV7-9 and TRBJ2-5, the complete variable domain is DTGVSQNPRHKITKRGQNVTFRCDPISEHNRLYWYRQTLGQGPEFLTYFQNEAQLEKSRLLSDRFSAERPKGSFSTLEIQRTEQGDSAMYLCASTAEGVVETQYFGPGTRLLVL.

About this clone itself: Different DNA sequences within this sample yield the same CDR3. This sequence joins TRBV7-3 and TRBJ1-2; 9 bases line up with TRBD1. Germline CDR1 SGHTA, CDR2 FQGTGA. This CDR3 has 13 residues. Trimming removed 5 bases from V and 5 bases from J; junction bases left unmatched: 3. The DNA for the CDR3 is TGTGCCAGCAGCCCGGACAGGGGATATGGCTACACCTTC. It is translated as CASSPDRGYGYTF.

The rearrangement links TRBV9 to TRBJ2-1; TRBD2 agrees at 8 bases. This CDR3 comprises 15 residues. V dropped 3 bases and J dropped 7; count of bases not matched to a gene: 9. From germline, CDR1 is SGDLS and CDR2 YYNGEE. For the CDR3, the DNA is TGTGCCAGCAGCGCCAGGGCGGGGGGCTGGAATGAGCAGTTCTTC. Translation: CASSARAGGWNEQFF.

Turning to this clone: The same CDR3 arises from other DNA sequences in this sample as well. The chain couples TRBV9 to TRBJ2-1; 12 nucleotides agree with TRBD2. This CDR3 is built from 15 residues. Trimming removed 0 bases from V and 5 bases from J; junction bases left unmatched: 0. The germline gives CDR1 SGDLS, CDR2 YYNGEE. CDR3 nucleotide sequence: TGTGCCAGCAGCGTAGGACTAGCGGGGGACAATGAGCAGTTCTTC. Protein product: CASSVGLAGDNEQFF.